This T cell receptor (beta chain) was recovered during a study of shared clonotypes between healthy human individuals. The CDR3 sequence is 16 residues long. The germline CDR1 and CDR2 sequences are SGHNT and YENEEA. V lost 5 bases and J lost 9, with 23 bases in between. Every subset had its genomic DNA shared out evenly among several immunoSEQ plates. In the study's own analysis: ImmunoSEQ junction-only sequences lacked quality scores, so their filtering differed. TCRdb keeps only in-frame clones here, not all; method: immunoSEQ multiplex PCR. The DNA was the basis for D and trimming; V, J and clone size are from that table. The table lists 400,000 to 600,000 clones, 70% to 80% of them singletons.

The sequenced sample consisted of PBMCs. The J gene is TRBJ2-1, the V gene TRBV11-3, with D possibly TRBD2 on 5 matching bases. This TCR was recovered from a woman aged 40 to 50 in good health. Some clones in this sample may be carry-over from other donors' samples. As DNA, the CDR3 is TGTGCCAGCAGCCCAATCGACCTCGGAGGAAAGAGTGAGCAGTTCTTC. The encoded protein is CASSPIDLGGKSEQFF.